This TCR beta chain was sequenced for a study of blood T cells in healthy people across ages. Alongside a J-beta primer mix, a sample-barcoded 5' primer served in a second PCR lasting roughly 6 to 11 cycles. TCRdb re-derived calls from the 5' RACE reads in MiXCR, one entry per CDR3 protein. The sample yields almost 550,000 distinct CDR3 sequences, around 24% seen once. CDR1 KGHDR and CDR2 SFDVKD come from the germline V gene. There are 14 residues in the CDR3. Between the trimmed V and J ends, which lost 2 bases and 4 bases, there was a span of 10 bases. These same records also appear under a second study, on T cells of mothers and their children.

The origin of this receptor is a boy younger than 18 in good health. What was sequenced was blood. This chain connects TRBV24-1 to TRBJ2-5; no definite D call. The CDR3 spells CATSDYYDGETQYF. In nucleotides, the CDR3 is TGTGCCACCAGTGATTATTATGATGGAGAGACCCAGTACTTC.